The text below deals with one T cell receptor beta chain. The data originate from a study of T-cell reconstitution after alpha-beta-depleted transplantation in children. The CDR3 is made up of 17 amino acids. Germline CDR1 is MNHNS and CDR2 is SASEGT. V lost 0 bases to trimming and J lost 4 bases, with 16 bases between them. TCRbeta library preparation incorporated unique molecular identifiers. TCRdb processed the PCR reads anew with MiXCR; each CDR3 protein has one entry. The sample lists about 98,000 distinct CDR3 sequences, under 25% seen once, with about a fifth in the top ten. Sequenced material: PBMCs, taken before TCRalphabeta/CD19-depleted stem cell transplant. The sequence derives from a boy aged 2-9 years with acute lymphoblastic leukemia, due to receive a stem cell transplant. The V call is TRBV6-1, the J call TRBJ1-5; no reliable D call. The CDR3 sequence: CASSEAQTRRVNQPQHF. DNA for the CDR3: TGTGCCAGCAGTGAAGCTCAAACCCGACGAGTTAATCAGCCCCAGCATTTT.